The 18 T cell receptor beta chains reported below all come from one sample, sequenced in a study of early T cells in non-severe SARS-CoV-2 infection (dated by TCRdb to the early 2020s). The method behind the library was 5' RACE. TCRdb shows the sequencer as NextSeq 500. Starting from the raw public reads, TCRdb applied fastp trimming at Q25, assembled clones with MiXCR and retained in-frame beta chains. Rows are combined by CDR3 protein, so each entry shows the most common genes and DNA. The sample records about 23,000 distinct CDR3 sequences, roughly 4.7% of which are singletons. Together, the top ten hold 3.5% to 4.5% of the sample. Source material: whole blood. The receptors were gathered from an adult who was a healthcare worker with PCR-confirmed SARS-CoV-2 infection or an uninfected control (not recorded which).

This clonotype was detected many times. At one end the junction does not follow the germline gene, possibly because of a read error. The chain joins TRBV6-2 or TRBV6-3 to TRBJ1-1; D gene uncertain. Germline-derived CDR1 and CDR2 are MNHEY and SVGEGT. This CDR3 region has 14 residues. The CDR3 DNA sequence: TGTGCCAGCAGTTCGGGAGCCCTAAACACTGAAGTTTTCTTT. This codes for CASSSGALNTEVFF.

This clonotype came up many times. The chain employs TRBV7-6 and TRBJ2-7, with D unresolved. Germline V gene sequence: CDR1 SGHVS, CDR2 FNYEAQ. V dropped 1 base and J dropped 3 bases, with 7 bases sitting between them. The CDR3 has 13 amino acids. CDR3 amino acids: CASSLDSFYEQYF. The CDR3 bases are TGTGCCAGCAGCTTAGACTCCTTCTACGAGCAGTACTTC.

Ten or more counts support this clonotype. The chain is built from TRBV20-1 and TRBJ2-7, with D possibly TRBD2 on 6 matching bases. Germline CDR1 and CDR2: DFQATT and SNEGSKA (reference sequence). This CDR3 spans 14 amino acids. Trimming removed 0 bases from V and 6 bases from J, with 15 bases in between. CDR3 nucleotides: TGCAGTGCTAGAGACAGGGACTCGCTTTTCGAGCAGTACTTC. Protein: CSARDRDSLFEQYF.

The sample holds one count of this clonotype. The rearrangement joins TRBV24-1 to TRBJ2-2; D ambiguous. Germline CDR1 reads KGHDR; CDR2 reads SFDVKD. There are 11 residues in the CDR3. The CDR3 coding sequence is TGTGCAAGCTCTTGGGCCGGGGAGCTGTTTTTT. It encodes CASSWAGELFF.

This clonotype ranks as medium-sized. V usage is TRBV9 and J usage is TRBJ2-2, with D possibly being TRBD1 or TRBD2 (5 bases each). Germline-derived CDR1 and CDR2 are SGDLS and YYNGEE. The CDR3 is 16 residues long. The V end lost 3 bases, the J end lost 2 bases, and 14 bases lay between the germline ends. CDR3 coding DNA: TGTGCCAGCAGCGGGGGGACCAGGGTTAACACCGGGGAGCTGTTTTTT. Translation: CASSGGTRVNTGELFF.

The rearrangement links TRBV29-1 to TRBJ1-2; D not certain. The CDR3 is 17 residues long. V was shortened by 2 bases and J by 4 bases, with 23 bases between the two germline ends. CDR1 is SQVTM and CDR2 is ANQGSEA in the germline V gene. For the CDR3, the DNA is TGCAGCGTTGAATTCGATCGTAGCGGGGTTTCTATCTATGGCTACACCTTC. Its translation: CSVEFDRSGVSIYGYTF.

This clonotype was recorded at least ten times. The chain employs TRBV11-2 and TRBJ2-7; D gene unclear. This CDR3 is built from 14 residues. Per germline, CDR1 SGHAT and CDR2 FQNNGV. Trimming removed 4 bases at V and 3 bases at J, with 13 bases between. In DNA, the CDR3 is TGTGCCAGCAGCTCGGACGGAATCCTCTACGAGCAGTACTTC. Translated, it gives CASSSDGILYEQYF.

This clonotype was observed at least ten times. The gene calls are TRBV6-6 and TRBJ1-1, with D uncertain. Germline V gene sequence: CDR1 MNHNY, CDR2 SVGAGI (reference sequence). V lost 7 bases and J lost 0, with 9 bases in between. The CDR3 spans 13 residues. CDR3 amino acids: CASTAVLNTEAFF. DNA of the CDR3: TGTGCCAGCACGGCAGTCCTGAACACTGAAGCTTTCTTT.

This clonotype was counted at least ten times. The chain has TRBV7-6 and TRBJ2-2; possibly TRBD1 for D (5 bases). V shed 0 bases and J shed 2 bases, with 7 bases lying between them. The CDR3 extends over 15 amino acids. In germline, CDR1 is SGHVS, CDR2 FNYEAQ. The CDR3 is CASSLAGVNTGELFF. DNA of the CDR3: TGTGCCAGCAGCTTAGCAGGGGTCAACACCGGGGAGCTGTTTTTT.

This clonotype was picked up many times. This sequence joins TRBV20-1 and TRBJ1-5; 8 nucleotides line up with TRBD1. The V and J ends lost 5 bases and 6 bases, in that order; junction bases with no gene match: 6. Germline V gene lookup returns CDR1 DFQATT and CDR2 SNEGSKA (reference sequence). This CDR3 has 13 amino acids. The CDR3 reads CSAVDREVQPQHF. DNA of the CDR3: TGCAGTGCTGTGGACAGGGAGGTTCAGCCCCAGCATTTT.

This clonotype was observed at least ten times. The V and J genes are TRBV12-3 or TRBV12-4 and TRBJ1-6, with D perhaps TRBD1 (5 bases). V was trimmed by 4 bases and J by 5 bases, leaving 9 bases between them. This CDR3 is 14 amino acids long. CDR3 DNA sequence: TGTGCCAGCAGTTATAGGGGCAATAATTCACCCCTCCACTTT. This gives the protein CASSYRGNNSPLHF.

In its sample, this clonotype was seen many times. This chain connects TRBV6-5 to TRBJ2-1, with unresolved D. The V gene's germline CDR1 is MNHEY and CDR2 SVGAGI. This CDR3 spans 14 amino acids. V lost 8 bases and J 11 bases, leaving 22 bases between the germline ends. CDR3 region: CASFGPPLRLQQFF. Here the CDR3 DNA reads TGTGCCAGCTTCGGCCCTCCACTTAGACTCCAGCAGTTCTTC.

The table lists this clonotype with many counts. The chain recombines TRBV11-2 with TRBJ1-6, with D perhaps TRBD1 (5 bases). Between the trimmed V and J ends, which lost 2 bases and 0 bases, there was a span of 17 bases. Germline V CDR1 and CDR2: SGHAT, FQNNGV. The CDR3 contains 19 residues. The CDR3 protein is CASSLSRGPLSSYNSPLHF. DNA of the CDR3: TGTGCCAGCAGCTTATCCCGGGGACCCCTTAGCTCCTATAATTCACCCCTCCACTTT. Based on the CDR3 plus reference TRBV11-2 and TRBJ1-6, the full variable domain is EAGVAQSPRYKIIEKRQSVAFWCNPISGHATLYWYQQILGQGPKLLIQFQNNGVVDDSQLPKDRFSAERLKGVDSTLKIQPAKLEDSAVYLCASSLSRGPLSSYNSPLHFGNGTRLTVT.

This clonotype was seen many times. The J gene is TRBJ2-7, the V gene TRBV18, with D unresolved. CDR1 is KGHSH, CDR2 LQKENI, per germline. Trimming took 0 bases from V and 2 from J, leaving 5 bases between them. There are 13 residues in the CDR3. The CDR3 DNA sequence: TGTGCCAGCTCACCACCCAGCCCCTACGAGCAGTACTTC. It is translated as CASSPPSPYEQYF.

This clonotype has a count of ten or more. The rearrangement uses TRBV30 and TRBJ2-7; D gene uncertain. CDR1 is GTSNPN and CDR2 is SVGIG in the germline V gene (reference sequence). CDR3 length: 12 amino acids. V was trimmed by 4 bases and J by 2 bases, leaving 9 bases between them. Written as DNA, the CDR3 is TGTGCCTGGATTGGGTCCCCCTACGAGCAGTACTTC. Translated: CAWIGSPYEQYF.

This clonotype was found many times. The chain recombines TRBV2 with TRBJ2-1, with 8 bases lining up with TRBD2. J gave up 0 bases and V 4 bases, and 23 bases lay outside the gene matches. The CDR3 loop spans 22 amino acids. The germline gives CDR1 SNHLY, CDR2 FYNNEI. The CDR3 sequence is CASSGSNSRGGYPQSSYNEQFF. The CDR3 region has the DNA TGTGCCAGCAGTGGGTCTAACTCCCGGGGGGGCTATCCCCAAAGCTCCTACAATGAGCAGTTCTTC.

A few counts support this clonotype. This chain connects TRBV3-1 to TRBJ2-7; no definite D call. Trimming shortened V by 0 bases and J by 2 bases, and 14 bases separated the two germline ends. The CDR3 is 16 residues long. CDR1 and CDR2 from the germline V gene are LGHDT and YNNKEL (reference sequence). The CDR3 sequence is CASSQDRYRNAYEQYF. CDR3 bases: TGTGCCAGCAGCCAAGATCGTTACAGAAATGCCTACGAGCAGTACTTC.

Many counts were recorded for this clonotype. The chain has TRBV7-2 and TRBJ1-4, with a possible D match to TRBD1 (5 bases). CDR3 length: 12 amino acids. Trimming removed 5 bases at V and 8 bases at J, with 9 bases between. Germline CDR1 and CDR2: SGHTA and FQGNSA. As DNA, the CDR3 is TGTGCCAGCAGCCCTAGGGGAGAAAAACTGTTTTTT. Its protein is CASSPRGEKLFF.